The T cell receptor beta chain described here comes from a study of CD8 T cells in Susac syndrome. A quantity of about 0.5 to 1 ug RNA underwent reverse transcription using random hexamers. It was immunoSEQ multiplex PCR that amplified TCR beta CDR3 across 54 Vbeta and 13 Jbeta. MiXCR, run by TCRdb on the immunoSEQ multiplex PCR reads, gives a single entry per CDR3 protein. The sample lists 70,000 or so distinct CDR3 sequences; about 94% were seen once. CDR3 length: 14 residues. Germline-derived CDR1 and CDR2 are SEHNR and FQNEAQ (reference sequence). The germline V and J ends were trimmed by 0 bases and 0 bases, with 3 bases remaining between them. From blood CD8+ and CD4+ T cells, the TCR beta chain was sequenced.

Sequencing was done on a sample of CD8+ T cells from PBMCs. The source of this sequence is a human donor with multiple sclerosis. V is TRBV7-9 and J is TRBJ1-3, with unresolved D. The CDR3 bases are TGTGCCAGCAGCTTAGCGTCCTCTGGAAACACCATATATTTT. This encodes CASSLASSGNTIYF.